This T cell receptor (delta chain) was captured in a study of gamma-delta T cells after stem cell transplantation. TCRdb repeated clone calling on the RT-PCR reads with CATT. Of approximately 2,700 delta-chain clones in the sample, about 5% were seen once. Source material: gamma-delta T cells. The TCR originated in a human donor. It is not recorded whose cells these are; they may come from a transplant donor.

The CDR3 here is CACDAMSGPLLGDTSDKLIF. The CDR3 bases are TGTGCCTGTGATGCTATGTCAGGTCCCTTACTGGGGGATACATCCGATAAACTCATCTTT. This chain uses TRDV2 with TRDJ1; 12 positions agree with TRDD3. Germline V gene data show CDR1 as GEAIGNYY and CDR2 as EKD. With 4 bases clipped from V and 3 bases from J, the junction kept 20 bases outside the gene matches. The CDR3 sequence is 20 residues long.